Listed here is a single T cell receptor (beta chain). This sample is part of a study of blood T cell repertoires in COVID-19. About the research overall: Sample material is recorded as cDNA or gDNA derived from T cells, B-cell-depleted T cells, or PBMCs.

V lost 5 bases and J lost 3, with 8 bases in between. This CDR3 comprises 12 residues. The V gene's germline CDR1 is SNHLY and CDR2 FYNNEI. Using immunoSEQ multiplex PCR, the repertoire was profiled, and TCRdb retains in-frame clones only, with some absent. The sample carries fewer than 200,000 clones, about 80% recorded once. The chain couples TRBV2 to TRBJ2-7, with D maybe TRBD2 (5 bases). Input material: peripheral blood. The TCR originated in a man in his sixties with acute or convalescent COVID-19. The CDR3 DNA sequence: TGTGCCAGCAGTCCCCGGGGCTACGAGCAGTACTTC. This codes for CASSPRGYEQYF.